Shown below are 26 T cell receptor beta chains from a single sample sequenced in a study of T cell responses to AZD1222 COVID-19 vaccine. Generated by immunoSEQ multiplex PCR, the TCRdb table keeps only in-frame clones and is missing some. The sample includes about 100,000 clones, around 90% seen only once; the top ten take approximately 16%. The sample here was peripheral blood, taken on day 0 of AZD1222 vaccination. All receptors come from an adult in good health.

The V call is TRBV2, the J call TRBJ2-7, with D perhaps matching TRBD1 (6 bases). Per germline, CDR1 SNHLY and CDR2 FYNNEI. Trimming left V 6 bases short and J 6 bases short, with 18 bases between. There are 14 residues in the CDR3. In DNA, the CDR3 is TGTGCCAGCAGATCAGAAACAGGGTCCCGCGAGCAGTACTTC. This gives the protein CASRSETGSREQYF.

V is TRBV30 and J is TRBJ1-1; D is unclear. CDR3 length: 13 residues. V lost 0 bases and J 0 bases, leaving 5 bases between the germline ends. The germline gives CDR1 GTSNPN, CDR2 SVGIG (reference sequence). Here the CDR3 reads CAWSVRLNTEAFF. CDR3 bases: TGTGCCTGGAGTGTACGGCTGAACACTGAAGCTTTCTTT.

This chain joins TRBV6-1 and TRBJ1-2; D possibly corresponds to TRBD1 (6 bases). Trimming removed 0 bases from V and 7 bases from J, with 9 bases in between. Germline CDR1 reads MNHNS; CDR2 reads SASEGT. This CDR3 has 13 residues. CDR3 region: CASSEAGRGGYTF. The CDR3 DNA reads TGTGCCAGCAGTGAAGCGGGCAGGGGTGGCTACACCTTC.

The rearrangement joins TRBV6-1 to TRBJ2-2; D is unresolved. Germline V gene data show CDR1 as MNHNS and CDR2 as SASEGT. Trimming took off 2 bases at V and 5 bases at J, with 12 bases between the two ends. CDR3 length equals 15 residues. The CDR3 loop reads CASSELGFGTGELFF. CDR3 in DNA: TGTGCCAGCAGTGAACTGGGGTTCGGTACCGGGGAGCTGTTTTTT.

This clone was recorded once. The rearrangement uses TRBV11-3 and TRBJ1-6, with 10 bases that match TRBD1. The CDR3 consists of 17 residues. The J segment lost 7 bases and the V segment lost 5 bases, leaving 11 bases of the junction unmatched. Per the germline V gene, CDR1 is SGHNT and CDR2 is YENEEA. The CDR3 coding sequence is TGTGCCAGCAGCAATCGTCCGGGACAGGGGCTAAATTCACCCCTCCACTTT. This translates into CASSNRPGQGLNSPLHF. Together with reference TRBV11-3 and TRBJ1-6, the CDR3 gives the full variable domain: EAGVVQSPRYKIIEKKQPVAFWCNPISGHNTLYWYLQNLGQGPELLIRYENEEAVDDSQLPKDRFSAERLKGVDSTLKIQPAELGDSAVYLCASSNRPGQGLNSPLHFGNGTRLTVT.

This chain joins TRBV15 and TRBJ1-4; D is possibly TRBD1 (5 bases). CDR3 length equals 16 residues. Germline V gene sequence: CDR1 LNHNV, CDR2 YYDKDF (reference sequence). V shed 2 bases and J shed 7 bases, with 17 bases lying between them. CDR3 amino acids: CATSRFKTETAEKLFF. The CDR3 nucleotides are TGTGCCACCAGCAGATTCAAGACAGAAACCGCTGAAAAACTGTTTTTT.

The CDR3 DNA reads as TGTGCCAGCAGCTTCGGACTAGCGGGAGAGGGGACCGGGGAGCTGTTTTTT. Protein product: CASSFGLAGEGTGELFF. The chain combines TRBV5-4 with TRBJ2-2; TRBD2 matches at 13 bases. There are 17 residues in the CDR3. V was clipped by 2 bases and J by 5 bases; unmatched bases: 6. Germline V gene lookup returns CDR1 SGHNT and CDR2 YYREEE (reference sequence).

CDR3 nucleotide sequence: TGCGCCAGCAGCTTGGGCGGATCTAGCACAGATACGCAGTATTTT. This gives the protein CASSLGGSSTDTQYF. This rearrangement joins TRBV5-1 to TRBJ2-3; D call uncertain. Germline V gives CDR1 SGHRS, CDR2 YFSETQ. Trimming removed 0 bases at V and 0 bases at J, with 8 bases between. The CDR3 is made up of 15 amino acids.

The V gene is TRBV7-8, the J gene TRBJ2-7; TRBD1 matches at 8 bases. This CDR3 contains 15 residues. Germline assignment: CDR1 SGHVS and CDR2 FQNEAQ. Trimming cost V 2 bases and J 1 base; bases outside gene matches: 4. The CDR3 region is CASSLNRDRSYEQYF. Written as DNA, the CDR3 is TGTGCCAGCAGCTTAAACCGGGACAGGTCCTACGAGCAGTACTTC.

The chain links TRBV6-2 or TRBV6-3 to TRBJ2-5; 12 nucleotides match TRBD2. This CDR3 has 17 amino acids. The germline CDR1 and CDR2 sequences are MNHEY and SVGEGT. V dropped 1 base and J dropped 0; count of bases not matched to a gene: 3. CDR3 amino acids: CASSYFRTSGDQETQYF. For the CDR3, the DNA is TGTGCCAGCAGTTACTTTCGGACTAGCGGGGACCAAGAGACCCAGTACTTC.

The gene calls are TRBV7-9 and TRBJ2-1, with TRBD2 matching 10 bases. The ends lost 5 bases at V and 4 bases at J; junction bases unmatched: 8. The germline V gene encodes CDR1 SEHNR and CDR2 FQNEAQ (reference sequence). The CDR3 covers 16 residues. The CDR3 DNA follows: TGTGCCAGCAGCCCCAGGACTAGCGGACAATACAATGAGCAGTTCTTC. It encodes CASSPRTSGQYNEQFF.

This chain joins TRBV28 and TRBJ1-6, with D unresolved. V was cut by 7 bases and J by 4 bases, with 11 bases left in between. From germline, CDR1 is MDHEN and CDR2 SYDVKM. The CDR3 has 14 residues. CDR3 protein: CASTGGQYNSPLHF. CDR3 sequence (DNA): TGTGCCAGCACGGGAGGGCAGTATAATTCACCCCTCCACTTT.

The V and J genes are TRBV3-1 (or the pseudogene TRBV3-2) and TRBJ2-5, with 10 positions matching TRBD2. The CDR3 is 13 amino acids. Germline trimming cut 10 bases from V and 5 bases from J; bases unmatched to any gene: 7. Per germline, CDR1 LGHDT and CDR2 YNNKEL (reference sequence). The CDR3 sequence is CATRLSGRETQYF. For the CDR3, the DNA is TGTGCCACACGGCTTAGCGGGAGGGAGACCCAGTACTTC.

CDR3 sequence (DNA): TGTGCCAGCAGCTTAACGCTTGACAGGCACTATGGCTACACCTTC. It codes for CASSLTLDRHYGYTF. The gene calls are TRBV7-9 and TRBJ1-2; possible D gene TRBD1, 6 bases. Per germline, CDR1 SEHNR and CDR2 FQNEAQ (reference sequence). The CDR3 has 15 amino acids. Trimming shortened V by 2 bases and J by 3 bases, and 13 bases separated the two germline ends.

The V call is TRBV4-1, the J call TRBJ1-2; 8 positions agree with TRBD1. The CDR3 consists of 14 residues. V was pared by 0 bases and J by 8 bases, with 5 bases of the junction left unmatched. Germline CDR1 and CDR2: MGHRA and YSYEKL. The CDR3 sequence: CASSQDRAGGGYTF. DNA for the CDR3: TGCGCCAGCAGCCAAGATAGGGCAGGGGGCGGCTACACCTTC.

This clone was detected once. The rearrangement joins TRBV5-1 to TRBJ1-3; maybe TRBD1 (5 bases). The CDR3 runs 16 residues. CDR1 is SGHRS and CDR2 is YFSETQ in the germline V gene. Trimming removed 4 bases from V and 1 base from J, with 15 bases in between. CDR3 nucleotide sequence: TGCGCCAGCAGCCGCGACAGCGTACGGTCTGGAAACACCATATATTTT. This gives the protein CASSRDSVRSGNTIYF.

The chain carries TRBV27 and TRBJ2-1, with a tentative D call TRBD1 (6 bases). Germline CDR1 and CDR2: MNHEY and SMNVEV (reference sequence). The CDR3 loop spans 17 amino acids. The V end was cut by 1 base, the J end by 1 base, with 14 bases between. The CDR3 here is CASSLLLSGDSYNEQFF. CDR3 coding DNA: TGTGCCAGCAGTTTATTGTTGTCAGGGGATTCCTACAATGAGCAGTTCTTC.

This rearrangement joins TRBV7-8 to TRBJ1-5; 12 bases fit TRBD1. V lost 1 base, J lost 9 bases, and 4 bases stayed unmatched. The CDR3 consists of 15 residues. Per the germline V gene, CDR1 is SGHVS and CDR2 is FQNEAQ. The CDR3 bases are TGTGCCAGCAGCTTAGAGGGACAGGGGGCTTTGCCCCAGCATTTT. Its protein is CASSLEGQGALPQHF.

This chain joins TRBV30 and TRBJ2-5, with no clear D. V was shortened by 5 bases and J by 4 bases, with 20 bases between the two germline ends. This CDR3 spans 15 amino acids. Germline V gene sequence: CDR1 GTSNPN, CDR2 SVGIG (reference sequence). The CDR3 here is CAWWSPTDIRETQYF. CDR3 sequence (DNA): TGTGCCTGGTGGTCCCCCACGGATATACGAGAGACCCAGTACTTC.

This clone was recorded once. CDR3 DNA sequence: TGTGCCAGCAGGGCGGACATCTACTATGGCTACACCTTC. It encodes CASRADIYYGYTF. The rearrangement joins TRBV6-5 to TRBJ1-2; D possibly corresponds to TRBD1 (5 bases). The CDR3 loop spans 13 amino acids. The V end was cut by 6 bases, the J end by 3 bases, with 11 bases between. The germline gives CDR1 MNHEY, CDR2 SVGAGI.

The chain uses TRBV7-6 and TRBJ2-5; 10 positions match TRBD2. The CDR3 is made up of 15 amino acids. CDR1 and CDR2 from the germline V gene are SGHVS and FNYEAQ. V dropped 3 bases and J dropped 5; count of bases not matched to a gene: 6. CDR3 in DNA: TGTGCCAGCAGCTTCTTTAGCGGGGGGCGGGAGACCCAGTACTTC. Protein product: CASSFFSGGRETQYF.

With regard to this clone: No DNA is shown, since the ends of the CDR3 on it are uncertain; the CDR3 is the one TCRdb lists. The chain uses TRBV6-5 and TRBJ2-1. Germline V gene data show CDR1 as MNHEY and CDR2 as SVGAGI. The CDR3 totals 14 residues, both ends included. The CDR3 protein is CASSYFGAYNEQFF.

The CDR3 sequence: CASSFGTDQETQYF. The CDR3 DNA sequence: TGTGCCAGCAGCTTTGGGACAGACCAAGAGACCCAGTACTTC. The chain links TRBV9 to TRBJ2-5; 7 nucleotides align to TRBD1. Germline values: CDR1 SGDLS, CDR2 YYNGEE. This CDR3 region has 14 residues. V trimming: 4 bases; J trimming: 0 bases; junction bases outside the gene matches: 3.

J is TRBJ2-1 and V is TRBV9; 8 bases are shared with TRBD2. CDR1 and CDR2 from the germline V gene are SGDLS and YYNGEE. The junction had 18 bases not matched to a gene; V was cut back by 0 bases and J by 4 bases. The CDR3 consists of 20 residues. The CDR3: CASSVGEVGGTRDQYNEQFF. CDR3 nucleotides: TGTGCCAGCAGCGTAGGAGAGGTAGGGGGGACTAGGGACCAATACAATGAGCAGTTCTTC.

The CDR3 reads CASSLGDWSYEQYF. For the CDR3, the DNA is TGTGCCAGCAGTTTGGGGGACTGGTCCTACGAGCAGTACTTC. The chain uses TRBV27 and TRBJ2-7, with D possibly TRBD2 on 6 matching bases. Germline V gives CDR1 MNHEY, CDR2 SMNVEV (reference sequence). The CDR3 spans 14 residues. Trimming shortened V by 3 bases and J by 1 base, and 10 bases separated the two germline ends.

This chain connects TRBV6-6 to TRBJ1-5; D is unclear. The CDR3 consists of 15 residues. Germline loops: CDR1 MNHNY, CDR2 SVGAGI (reference sequence). Trimming pared 7 bases from V and 5 bases from J, leaving 18 bases between. The CDR3 sequence is CASTLEGRTHQPQHF. The CDR3 bases are TGTGCCAGCACCCTAGAGGGTCGTACGCATCAGCCCCAGCATTTT.